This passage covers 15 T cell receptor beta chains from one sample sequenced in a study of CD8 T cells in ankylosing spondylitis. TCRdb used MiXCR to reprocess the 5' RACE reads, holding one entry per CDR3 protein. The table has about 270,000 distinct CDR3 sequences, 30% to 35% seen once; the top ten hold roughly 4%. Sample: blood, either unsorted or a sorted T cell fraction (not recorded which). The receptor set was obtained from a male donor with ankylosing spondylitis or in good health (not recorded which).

CDR3 sequence reads: CASSPSNQPQHF. In DNA form, the CDR3 reads TGTGCCAGCAGTCCTAGCAATCAGCCCCAGCATTTT. This rearrangement joins TRBV28 to TRBJ1-5; D ambiguous. The CDR3 covers 12 residues. The V end was cut by 5 bases, the J end by 0 bases, with 2 bases between. CDR1 is MDHEN, CDR2 SYDVKM, per germline.

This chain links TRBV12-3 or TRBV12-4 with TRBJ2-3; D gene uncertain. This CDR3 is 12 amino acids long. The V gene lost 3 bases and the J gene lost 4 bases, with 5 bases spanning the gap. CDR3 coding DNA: TGTGCCAGCAGTTTCATGTCAGATACGCAGTATTTT. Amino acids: CASSFMSDTQYF.

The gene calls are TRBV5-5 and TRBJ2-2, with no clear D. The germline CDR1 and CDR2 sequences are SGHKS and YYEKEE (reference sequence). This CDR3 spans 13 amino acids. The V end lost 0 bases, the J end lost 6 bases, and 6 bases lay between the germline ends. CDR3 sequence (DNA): TGTGCCAGCAGCTTGGGGGTGGCCGGGGAGCTGTTTTTT. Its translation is CASSLGVAGELFF.

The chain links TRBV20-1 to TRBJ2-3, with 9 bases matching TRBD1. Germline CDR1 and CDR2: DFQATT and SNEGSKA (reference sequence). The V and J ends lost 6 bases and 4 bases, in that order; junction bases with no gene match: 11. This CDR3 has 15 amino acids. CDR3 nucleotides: TGCAGTGCCAACAACCCGGGACAGGGATCAGATACGCAGTATTTT. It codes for CSANNPGQGSDTQYF.

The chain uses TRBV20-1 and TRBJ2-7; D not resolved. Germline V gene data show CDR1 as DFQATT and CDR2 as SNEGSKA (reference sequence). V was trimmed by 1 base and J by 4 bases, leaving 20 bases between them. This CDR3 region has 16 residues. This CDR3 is CSARVLFAADRYEQYF. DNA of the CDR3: TGCAGTGCTAGAGTTCTGTTCGCTGCGGATCGGTACGAGCAGTACTTC.

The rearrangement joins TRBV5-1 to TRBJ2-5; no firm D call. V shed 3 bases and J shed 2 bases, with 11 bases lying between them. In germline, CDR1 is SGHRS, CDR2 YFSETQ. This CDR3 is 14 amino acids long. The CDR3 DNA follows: TGCGCCAGCAGCTCCCGACACGCTCAAGAGACCCAGTACTTC. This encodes CASSSRHAQETQYF.

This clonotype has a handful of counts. The CDR3 is CSAGTGLYNSPLHF. CDR3 bases: TGCAGTGCGGGGACAGGCCTGTATAATTCACCCCTCCACTTT. The V call is TRBV20-1, the J call TRBJ1-6, with TRBD1 matching over 8 bases. V gave up 6 bases and J gave up 4 bases; unmatched junction bases: 5. The germline gives CDR1 DFQATT, CDR2 SNEGSKA (reference sequence). The CDR3 sequence is 14 residues long.

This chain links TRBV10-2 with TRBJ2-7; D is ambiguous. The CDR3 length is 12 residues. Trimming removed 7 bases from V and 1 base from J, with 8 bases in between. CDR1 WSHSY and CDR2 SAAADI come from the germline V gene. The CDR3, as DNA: TGCGCCAGCATATCAAGATCCTACGAGCAGTACTTC. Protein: CASISRSYEQYF.

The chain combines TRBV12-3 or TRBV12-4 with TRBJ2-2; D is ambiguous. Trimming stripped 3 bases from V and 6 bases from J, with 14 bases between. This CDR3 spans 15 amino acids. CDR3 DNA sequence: TGTGCCAGCAGTTTTTGGGAAAATGGCTCCGGGGAGCTGTTTTTT. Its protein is CASSFWENGSGELFF.

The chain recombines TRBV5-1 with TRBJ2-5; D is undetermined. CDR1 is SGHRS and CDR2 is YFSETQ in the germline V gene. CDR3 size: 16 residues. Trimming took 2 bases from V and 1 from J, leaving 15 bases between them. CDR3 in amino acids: CASSFPNHKSQETQYF. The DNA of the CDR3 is TGCGCCAGCAGCTTTCCTAATCATAAAAGCCAAGAGACCCAGTACTTC.

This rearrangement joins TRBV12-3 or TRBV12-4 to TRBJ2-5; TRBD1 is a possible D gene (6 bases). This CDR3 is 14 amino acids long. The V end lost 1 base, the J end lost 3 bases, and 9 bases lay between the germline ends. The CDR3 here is CASSLVNREETQYF. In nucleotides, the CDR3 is TGTGCCAGCAGTTTAGTAAACAGGGAAGAGACCCAGTACTTC.

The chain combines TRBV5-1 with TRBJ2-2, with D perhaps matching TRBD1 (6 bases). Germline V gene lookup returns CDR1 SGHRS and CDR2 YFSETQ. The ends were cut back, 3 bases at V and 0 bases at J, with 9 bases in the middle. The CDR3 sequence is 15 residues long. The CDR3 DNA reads TGCGCCAGCAGCTCCCGGGACACGAACACCGGGGAGCTGTTTTTT. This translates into CASSSRDTNTGELFF.

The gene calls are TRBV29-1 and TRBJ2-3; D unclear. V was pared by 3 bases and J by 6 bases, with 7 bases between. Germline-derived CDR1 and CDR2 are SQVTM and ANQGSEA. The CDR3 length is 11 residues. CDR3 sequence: CSVETGDTQYF. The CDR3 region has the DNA TGCAGCGTTGAGACTGGGGATACGCAGTATTTT.

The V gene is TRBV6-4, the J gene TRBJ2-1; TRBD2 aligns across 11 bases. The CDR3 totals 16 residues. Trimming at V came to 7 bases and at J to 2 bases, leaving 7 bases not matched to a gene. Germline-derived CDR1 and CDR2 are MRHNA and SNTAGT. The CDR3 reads CASNRQLAGAYNEQFF. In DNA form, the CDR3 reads TGTGCCAGCAATAGACAACTAGCGGGGGCCTACAATGAGCAGTTCTTC.

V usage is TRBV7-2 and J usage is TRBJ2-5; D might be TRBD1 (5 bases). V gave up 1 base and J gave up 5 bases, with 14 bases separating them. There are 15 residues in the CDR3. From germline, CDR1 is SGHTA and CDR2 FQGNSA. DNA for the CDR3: TGTGCCAGCAGCTTAGAGCAGGGAACCTGGGAGACCCAGTACTTC. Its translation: CASSLEQGTWETQYF. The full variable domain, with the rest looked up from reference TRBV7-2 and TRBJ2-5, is GAGVSQSPSNKVTEKGKDVELRCDPISGHTALYWYRQSLGQGLEFLIYFQGNSAPDKSGLPSDRFSAERTGGSVSTLTIQRTQQEDSAVYLCASSLEQGTWETQYFGPGTRLLVL.